These 7 T cell receptor beta chains were all obtained from the same sample, sequenced in a study of a mutant IDH1 vaccine in newly diagnosed glioma (dated by TCRdb to the early 2020s). The time point tag for this specimen amounts to: baseline, week 1 (first vaccination visit). The treatment or condition tag for this specimen amounts to: pre-vaccination baseline after standard-of-care therapy. Library method: the immunoSEQ multiplex PCR assay. TCRdb took over this immuneACCESS table, retaining in-frame rearrangements with V and J assigned. Such tables are incomplete; in checked studies, under half of the missing clones stem from an unresolved V gene, and the remainder is unexplained. This sample is represented by some 67,000 clones; approximately 82% of them were singletons. Roughly 4.4% of the sample lies in the top ten. The starting material was peripheral blood mononuclear cells (PBMCs), obtained from a glioma patient treated with radiotherapy, temozolomide or both. The receptors were sampled from a young woman with glioma. Some clones in this sample may be carry-over from other donors' samples.

Here the CDR3 DNA reads TGTGCCAGTAGTATATGGAAGGACAGTCCGCAGTACTTC. The encoded protein is CASSIWKDSPQYF. The gene calls are TRBV19 and TRBJ2-7, with D possibly TRBD1 on 6 matching bases. CDR1 is LNHDA and CDR2 is SQIVND in the germline V gene (reference sequence). Trimming stripped 2 bases from V and 9 bases from J, with 14 bases between. The CDR3 totals 13 residues.

This rearrangement joins TRBV25-1 to TRBJ1-4, with 10 bases identical to TRBD1. The germline gives CDR1 MGHDK, CDR2 SYGVNS. The CDR3 is made up of 18 amino acids. Trimming removed 0 bases from V and 6 bases from J; junction bases left unmatched: 10. CDR3 sequence: CASSEYIGAGTGDEKLFF. The CDR3 bases are TGTGCCAGCAGTGAATATATCGGCGCCGGGACAGGGGATGAAAAACTGTTTTTT.

V gene TRBV5-1 combines with J gene TRBJ2-5, with D possibly being TRBD2 (6 bases). The V gene lost 2 bases and the J gene lost 4 bases, with 9 bases spanning the gap. This CDR3 comprises 13 residues. Germline loops: CDR1 SGHRS, CDR2 YFSETQ. Written as DNA, the CDR3 is TGCGCCAGCAGCTTAACGGGAGCAGAGACCCAGTACTTC. Its translation is CASSLTGAETQYF.

The rearrangement uses TRBV6-5 and TRBJ1-2; D gene unclear. Trimming shortened V by 6 bases and J by 4 bases, and 18 bases separated the two germline ends. The germline gives CDR1 MNHEY, CDR2 SVGAGI. This CDR3 is built from 15 residues. DNA of the CDR3: TGTGCCAGCAGCAAGGTCCTTGGTGTGGCCTATGGCTACACCTTC. Protein sequence: CASSKVLGVAYGYTF.

This clone was found a few times. This sequence joins TRBV19 and TRBJ2-3; no clear D. Trimming removed 3 bases at V and 0 bases at J, with 7 bases between. The CDR3 is 14 residues long. Germline loops: CDR1 LNHDA, CDR2 SQIVND (reference sequence). The CDR3 coding sequence is TGTGCCAGTAGTATCATGGACAGCACAGATACGCAGTATTTT. This sequence encodes CASSIMDSTDTQYF.

This clone was detected only a few times. This rearrangement joins TRBV30 to TRBJ1-1; possible D gene TRBD1, 5 bases. Trimming removed 0 bases at V and 2 bases at J, with 7 bases between. Germline V gives CDR1 GTSNPN, CDR2 SVGIG (reference sequence). The CDR3 extends over 13 amino acids. CDR3 coding DNA: TGTGCCTGGAGTGTACAGGTCAACACTGAAGCTTTCTTT. Translating it yields CAWSVQVNTEAFF.

The chain employs TRBV2 and TRBJ2-3, with no clear D. Per germline, CDR1 SNHLY and CDR2 FYNNEI. CDR3 length equals 12 residues. The V gene lost 0 bases and the J gene lost 6 bases, with 4 bases spanning the gap. The DNA for the CDR3 is TGTGCCAGCAGTGAAGCAGGGGATACGCAGTATTTT. Translation: CASSEAGDTQYF.